This T cell receptor (beta chain) was profiled in a study of cytomegalovirus exposure and HLA in healthy donors. Study as a whole: In terms of ancestry, the Caucasian-associated cluster contained about 81% of the roughly 360 genotyped donors.

PCR primers comprised 60 Vbeta and 13 Jbeta primers. Here immunoSEQ multiplex PCR was the method, and the copy in TCRdb shows in-frame clones only, minus some. Found here are fewer than 200,000 clones, around 74% of them singletons; the top ten hold 2% to 3%. General study findings and limits: The authors listed around 150 TCR beta chains as cytomegalovirus-associated. Later analysis reportedly placed an Asian-associated ancestry cluster below the roughly 680-donor mean in N-insertions. For most TCR beta V segments, an earlier analysis put the productive rate at about 87% or about 30% of the time.

Germline CDR1 LNHNV, CDR2 YYDKDF (reference sequence). CDR3 length: 14 amino acids. V lost 0 bases to trimming and J lost 6 bases, with 12 bases between them. Remarks on this clone: The antigen is not known.

The chain carries TRBV15 and TRBJ2-7, with D unresolved. The receptor was isolated from a female donor in good health and CMV-seronegative. The specimen sequenced was PBMCs. CDR3 sequence reads: CATSRDSTATEQYF. The CDR3 region has the DNA TGTGCCACCAGCAGAGATTCAACTGCTACCGAGCAGTACTTC.